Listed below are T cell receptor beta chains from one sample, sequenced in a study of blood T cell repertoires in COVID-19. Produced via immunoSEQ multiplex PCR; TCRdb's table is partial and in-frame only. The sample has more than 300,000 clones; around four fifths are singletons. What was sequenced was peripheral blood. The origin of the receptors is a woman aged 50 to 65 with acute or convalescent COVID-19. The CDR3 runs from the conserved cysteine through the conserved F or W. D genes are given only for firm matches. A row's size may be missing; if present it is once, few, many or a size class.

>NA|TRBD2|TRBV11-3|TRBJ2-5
TGTGCCAGCAGCTTAAGGACGGGGGAGGGAGAGACCCAGTACTTC
CASSLRTGEGETQYF
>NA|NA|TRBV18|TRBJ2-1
TGTGCCAGCTCACCGCGGACAGCCCTGTCCTACAATGAGCAGTTCTTC
CASSPRTALSYNEQFF
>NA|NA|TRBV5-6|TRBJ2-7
TGTGCCAGCAGCTTAGCCGGGACACTGTCCTACGAGCAGTACTTC
CASSLAGTLSYEQYF
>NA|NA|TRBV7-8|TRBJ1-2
TGTGCCAGCAGCTTAGGAAGCCTCTATGGCTACACCTTC
CASSLGSLYGYTF
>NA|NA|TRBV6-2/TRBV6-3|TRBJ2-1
TGTGCCAGCAGCCCGAGAAACTCCTACAATGAGCAGTTCTTC
CASSPRNSYNEQFF
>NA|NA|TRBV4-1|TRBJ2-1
TGCGCCAGCAGCCCACCAGGAAGTTCGAGCTCCTACAATGAGCAGTTCTTC
CASSPPGSSSSYNEQFF
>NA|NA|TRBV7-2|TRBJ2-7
TGTGCCAGCAGCTTAGGGGGGCAGGGAAAACTCTACGAGCAGTACTTC
CASSLGGQGKLYEQYF
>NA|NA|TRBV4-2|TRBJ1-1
TGTGCCAGCAGCCAAGAGGGAGACACTGAAGCTTTCTTT
CASSQEGDTEAFF
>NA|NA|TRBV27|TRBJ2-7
TGTGCCAGCAGCGGGGGATTCTCCTACGAGCAGTACTTC
CASSGGFSYEQYF
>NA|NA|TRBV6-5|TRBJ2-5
TGTGCCAGCAGCCTATTCAGGGGAGTTGGGGAGACCCAGTACTTC
CASSLFRGVGETQYF
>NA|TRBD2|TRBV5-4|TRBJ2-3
TGTGCCAGCAGGGGGGGGACTAGCGGGATAAGCACAGATACGCAGTATTTT
CASRGGTSGISTDTQYF
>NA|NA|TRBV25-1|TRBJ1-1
TGTGCCAGCAGTGTCGTACAGGGAACGGCTGAAGCTTTCTTT
CASSVVQGTAEAFF
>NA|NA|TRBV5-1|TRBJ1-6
TGCGCCAGCAGCCCGAGTTGGGGGGCCTATAATTCACCCCTCCACTTT
CASSPSWGAYNSPLHF
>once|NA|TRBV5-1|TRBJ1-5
TGCGCCAGCAGCCCGGGGGTGGGAGGGGGCAATCAGCCCCAGCATTTT
CASSPGVGGGNQPQHF
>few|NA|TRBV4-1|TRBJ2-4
TGCGCCAGCAGCCAAGAAGGAGAGACTCTAGCCAAAAACATTCAGTACTTC
CASSQEGETLAKNIQYF
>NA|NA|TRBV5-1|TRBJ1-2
TGCGCCAGCAGCTTGGACCAGGGCCGACGAGGCTACACCTTC
CASSLDQGRRGYTF
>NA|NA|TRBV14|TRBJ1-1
TGTGCCAGCACCCTGACAGCGAACACTGAAGCTTTCTTT
CASTLTANTEAFF
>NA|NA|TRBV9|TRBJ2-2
TGTGCCAGCAGCGCAAGCGGTCGGGGTATAAACACCGGGGAGCTGTTTTTT
CASSASGRGINTGELFF
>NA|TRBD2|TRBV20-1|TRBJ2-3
TGCAGTGCTAGTCTAGCGGGAGCGGGCGTTGGCACAGATACGCAGTATTTT
CSASLAGAGVGTDTQYF
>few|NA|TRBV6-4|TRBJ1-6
TGTGCCAGCAGTGAGGGGGCGAATTCACCCCTCCACTTT
CASSEGANSPLHF
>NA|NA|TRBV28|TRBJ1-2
TGTGCCAGCAGCCGCCGGGCGGGGGGAGGTGGCTACACCTTC
CASSRRAGGGGYTF
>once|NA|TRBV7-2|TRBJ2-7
TGTGCCAGCAGCTTCGAGCTAAGGAGCTCCTACGAGCAGTACTTC
CASSFELRSSYEQYF
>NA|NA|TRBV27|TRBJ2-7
TGTGCCAGCACCGGTTCGACAGCTCCCCAACGGCAGTACTTC
CASTGSTAPQRQYF
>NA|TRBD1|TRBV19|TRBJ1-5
TGTGCCAGTAGGGACAGGGGCTTGTATCAGCCCCAGCATTTT
CASRDRGLYQPQHF
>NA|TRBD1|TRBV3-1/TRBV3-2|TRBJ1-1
TGTGCCAGCAGCCCAGGACAGGGGAGGAACACTGAAGCTTTCTTT
CASSPGQGRNTEAFF
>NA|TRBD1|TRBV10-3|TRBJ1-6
TGTGCCATCAGTGAGACAGGGGACTCACCCCTCCACTTT
CAISETGDSPLHF
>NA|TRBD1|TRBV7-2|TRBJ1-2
TGTGCCAGCAGCAGGGGACAGCCTGGCTACACCTTC
CASSRGQPGYTF
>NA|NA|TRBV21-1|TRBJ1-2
TGTGCCAGCAGCAAAGGGGTGGGCCTCGGCTACACCTTC
CASSKGVGLGYTF
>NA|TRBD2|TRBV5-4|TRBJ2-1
TGTGCCAGCAGCTTGAGCGCTAGCGGGGTAACCAATGAGCAGTTCTTC
CASSLSASGVTNEQFF
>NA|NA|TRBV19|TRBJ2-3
TGTGCCAGTAGTCCCCATCTGAGTACCCCAGATACGCAGTATTTT
CASSPHLSTPDTQYF
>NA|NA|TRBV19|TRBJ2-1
TGTGCCAGTAGTTTTCAGACAGACCAGCAGTTCTTC
CASSFQTDQQFF
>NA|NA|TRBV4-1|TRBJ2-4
TGCGCCAGCAGCCAAGACAGGGCCCAAAACATTCAGTACTTC
CASSQDRAQNIQYF
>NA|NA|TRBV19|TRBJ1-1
TGTGCCAGTAGTATCTCACATCAGGGGTTCACTGAAGCTTTCTTT
CASSISHQGFTEAFF
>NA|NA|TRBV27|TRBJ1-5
TGTGCCAGCAGTTTCACTACAGGGAGGGCCCAGCATTTT
CASSFTTGRAQHF
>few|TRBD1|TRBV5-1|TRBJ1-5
TGCGCCAGCAGCCCGCAGGGGGCTCAGCCCCAGCATTTT
CASSPQGAQPQHF
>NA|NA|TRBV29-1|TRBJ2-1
TGCAGCGTTGAACGGGGAGGCTCCTACAATGAGCAGTTCTTC
CSVERGGSYNEQFF
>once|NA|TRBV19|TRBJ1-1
TGTGCCAGTATTAAGACAGATAGACTCACTGAAGCTTTCTTT
CASIKTDRLTEAFF
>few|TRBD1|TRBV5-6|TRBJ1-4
TGTGCCAGCAGCCAGGCCGGGACAGGGGATGAAAAACTGTTTTTT
CASSQAGTGDEKLFF
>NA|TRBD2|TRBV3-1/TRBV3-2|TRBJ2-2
TGTGCCAGCAGCCCGACTAGCGGGAGAGGAACCGGGGAGCTGTTTTTT
CASSPTSGRGTGELFF
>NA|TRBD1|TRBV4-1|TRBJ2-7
TGCGCCAGCAGCCGCAGGAGGACAGGGGGTGACGAGCAGTACTTC
CASSRRRTGGDEQYF
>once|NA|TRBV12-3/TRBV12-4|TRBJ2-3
TGTGCCAGCCAACTTTTTGGCACAGATACGCAGTATTTT
CASQLFGTDTQYF
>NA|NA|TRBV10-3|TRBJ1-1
TGTGCCATCAGAGAAGGGGTGGGGAACACTGAAGCTTTCTTT
CAIREGVGNTEAFF
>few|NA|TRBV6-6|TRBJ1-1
TGTGCCAGCAGTTACTCCACCGGGACAACGAACACTGAAGCTTTCTTT
CASSYSTGTTNTEAFF
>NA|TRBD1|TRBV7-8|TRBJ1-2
TGTGCCAGCAGCCCTAGGACAGGCCCCGCTAACTATGGCTACACCTTC
CASSPRTGPANYGYTF
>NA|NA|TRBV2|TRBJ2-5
TGTGCCAGCAGTGTGCAGTGGGAGACCCAGTACTTC
CASSVQWETQYF
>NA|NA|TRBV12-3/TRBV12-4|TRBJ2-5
TGTGCCAGCAACGAGGACAGCGAAGAGACCCAGTACTTC
CASNEDSEETQYF
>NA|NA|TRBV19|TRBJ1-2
TGTGCCAGTAGTATCGTGGGCGGGCGGGTCGGCTACACCTTC
CASSIVGGRVGYTF
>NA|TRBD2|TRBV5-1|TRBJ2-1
TGCGCCAGCAGCTCTAGCGGCTCCTACAATGAGCAGTTCTTC
CASSSSGSYNEQFF
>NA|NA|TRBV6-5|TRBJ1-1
TGTGCCAGCATGTCTAAGTTAGCAGGGGCGGAAGCTTTCTTT
CASMSKLAGAEAFF
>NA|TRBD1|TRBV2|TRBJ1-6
TGTGCCAGCCCGGGACAGTCGACAGATAGGAATTCACCCCTCCACTTT
CASPGQSTDRNSPLHF
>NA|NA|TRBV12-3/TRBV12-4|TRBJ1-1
TGTGCCAGCAGCACCGACAGATACACTGAAGCTTTCTTT
CASSTDRYTEAFF
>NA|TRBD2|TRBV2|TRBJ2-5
TGTGCCAGCACCCCGACTAGCGCGAAGTCGGGAGAGACCCAGTACTTC
CASTPTSAKSGETQYF